This TCR beta chain was found in a study of T cells after yellow fever vaccination. Study-level background: Fractions of low cell number were prepared using SMART-Seq v4 Ultra Low Input. Findings of the study overall: Contamination by abundant bulk-population clonotypes could be present in FACS-sorted repertoires. The secondary response was weaker, and its peak arrived faster, on day 5 versus 15.

The CDR3 covers 15 residues. Germline-derived CDR1 and CDR2 are ENHRY and SYGVKD. The V end lost 0 bases, the J end lost 4 bases, and 10 bases lay between the germline ends. The sample holds a few counts of this clonotype. As yet, its antigen is unknown. Production of TCR cDNA was by 5'RACE template switching, which also added a universal primer site and UMIs. TCRdb processed the 5' RACE reads anew with MiXCR; each CDR3 protein has one entry. The table shows roughly 340,000 distinct CDR3 sequences, with 3% to 4.5% occurring only once. The V and J genes are TRBV10-3 and TRBJ2-1; maybe TRBD2 (6 bases). The source was PBMCs, collected 5 days after the yellow fever booster vaccination. The receptor was derived from a man aged 18 to 29 who received the YFV17D yellow fever vaccine. The CDR3 loop is CAISESVAEYNEQFF. CDR3 DNA sequence: TGTGCCATCAGTGAGTCGGTAGCGGAGTACAATGAGCAGTTCTTC.